This T cell receptor beta chain was profiled in a study of response to subunit inactivated influenza vaccine. TCRdb ran MiXCR on the RT-PCR reads and lists one entry per CDR3 protein. The data show under 850,000 distinct CDR3 sequences, with 15% to 20% seen just once and roughly a tenth held by the top ten. Germline lookup yields CDR1 SEHNR and CDR2 FQNEAQ (reference sequence). CDR3 size: 15 residues. The V end was cut by 5 bases, the J end by 0 bases, with 14 bases between. This chain links TRBV7-9 with TRBJ2-7; D might be TRBD1 (6 bases). The sequence came from a man aged 50 or older who received an inactivated influenza vaccine. Sample: PBMCs from blood, taken roughly 5 days after vaccination. The CDR3 region has the DNA TGTGCCAGCAGCCACACCGGGACAAGCTCCTACGAGCAGTACTTC. Translation: CASSHTGTSSYEQYF. The full variable domain, rest sourced from reference TRBV7-9 and TRBJ2-7, is DTGVSQNPRHKITKRGQNVTFRCDPISEHNRLYWYRQTLGQGPEFLTYFQNEAQLEKSRLLSDRFSAERPKGSFSTLEIQRTEQGDSAMYLCASSHTGTSSYEQYFGPGTRLTVT.